A single sample gave rise to the 8 T cell receptor beta chains below, sequenced in a study of blood T cell repertoires in COVID-19. The protocol was immunoSEQ multiplex PCR, while the TCRdb copy is restricted to in-frame clones and leaves out a portion. The data contain about 100,000 clones, approximately 80% of them singletons. The sample was peripheral blood. Every receptor here comes from a woman in her seventies with acute or convalescent COVID-19.

J is TRBJ1-5 and V is TRBV10-1; the match to TRBD1 covers 10 bases. The CDR3 totals 22 residues. The germline CDR1 and CDR2 sequences are WNHNN and SYGVQD (reference sequence). V gave up 0 bases and J gave up 2 bases; unmatched junction bases: 19. In nucleotides, the CDR3 is TGCGCCAGCAGTGAGTCTTACCCTCTCCGGGACAGGGGTAAGATGGGCAATCAGCCCCAGCATTTT. This gives the protein CASSESYPLRDRGKMGNQPQHF.

This chain joins TRBV6-6 and TRBJ2-5, with 10 bases aligning to TRBD2. Trimming removed 5 bases from V and 5 bases from J; junction bases left unmatched: 11. The germline gives CDR1 MNHNY, CDR2 SVGAGI (reference sequence). CDR3 size: 16 residues. CDR3 coding DNA: TGTGCCAGCAGTACGGAGCGGGGGGGCCTTATTGAGACCCAGTACTTC. Protein product: CASSTERGGLIETQYF.

V and J are TRBV29-1 and TRBJ1-1; perhaps TRBD1 as D (5 bases). The length of the CDR3 is 11 residues. Trimming took off 6 bases at V and 8 bases at J, with 13 bases between the two ends. Germline lookup yields CDR1 SQVTM and CDR2 ANQGSEA. The CDR3 protein is CSVVGKGEAFF. The CDR3 DNA follows: TGCAGCGTCGTGGGAAAGGGGGAAGCTTTCTTT.

The rearrangement links TRBV24-1 to TRBJ2-1, with D possibly TRBD2 on 5 matching bases. Germline V gene sequence: CDR1 KGHDR, CDR2 SFDVKD. The CDR3 length is 16 residues. V lost 4 bases, J lost 4 bases, and 16 bases lay in between. CDR3 amino acids: CATSDSYGSKYNEQFF. CDR3 coding DNA: TGTGCCACCAGTGACTCATATGGGAGTAAATACAATGAGCAGTTCTTC.

V gene TRBV28 combines with J gene TRBJ1-3, with D tentatively TRBD1 (5 bases). V shed 7 bases and J shed 0 bases, with 13 bases lying between them. CDR1 and CDR2 (germline): MDHEN, SYDVKM. This CDR3 contains 15 residues. CDR3 sequence: CASTNGAVSGNTIYF. CDR3 coding DNA: TGTGCCAGCACGAATGGGGCAGTCTCTGGAAACACCATATATTTT.

The chain joins TRBV18 to TRBJ1-6, with a possible D match to TRBD1 (6 bases). There are 15 residues in the CDR3. CDR1 and CDR2 from the germline V gene are KGHSH and LQKENI. Trimming pared 5 bases from V and 11 bases from J, leaving 19 bases between. The CDR3 loop reads CASSETGFVSAPLHF. The CDR3 nucleotides read TGTGCCAGCTCAGAGACAGGCTTCGTGAGTGCACCCCTCCACTTT.

CDR3 sequence (DNA): TGTGCCAGTAGTGTTCGACAGGGGCACACCGGGGAGCTGTTTTTT. As protein: CASSVRQGHTGELFF. The J gene is TRBJ2-2, the V gene TRBV19, with 8 bases identical to TRBD1. This CDR3 has 15 amino acids. CDR1 is LNHDA, CDR2 SQIVND, per germline (reference sequence). V lost 5 bases and J lost 3; bases outside the gene matches: 5.

This clone has only one observation. V is TRBV19 and J is TRBJ1-4, with a possible D match to TRBD1 (6 bases). The CDR3 totals 16 residues. V lost 4 bases and J 3 bases, leaving 15 bases between the germline ends. The V gene's germline CDR1 is LNHDA and CDR2 SQIVND (reference sequence). CDR3 nucleotides: TGTGCCAGTAGTACGCCAACAGGGATGGCTAATGAAAAACTGTTTTTT. It specifies CASSTPTGMANEKLFF.